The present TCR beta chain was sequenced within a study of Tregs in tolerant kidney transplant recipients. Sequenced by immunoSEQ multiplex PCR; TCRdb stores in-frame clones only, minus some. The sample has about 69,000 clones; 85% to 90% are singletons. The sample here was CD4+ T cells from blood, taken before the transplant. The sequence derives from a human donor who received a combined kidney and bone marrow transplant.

CDR3 residues: CASSLGGSPYEQYF. Written as DNA, the CDR3 is TGTGCCAGCAGCTTAGGGGGCAGCCCCTACGAGCAGTACTTC. This chain uses TRBV7-2 with TRBJ2-7; possibly TRBD1 for D (5 bases). This CDR3 region has 14 residues. Germline V CDR1 and CDR2: SGHTA, FQGNSA. The V and J ends lost 1 base and 2 bases respectively, with 9 bases between them.